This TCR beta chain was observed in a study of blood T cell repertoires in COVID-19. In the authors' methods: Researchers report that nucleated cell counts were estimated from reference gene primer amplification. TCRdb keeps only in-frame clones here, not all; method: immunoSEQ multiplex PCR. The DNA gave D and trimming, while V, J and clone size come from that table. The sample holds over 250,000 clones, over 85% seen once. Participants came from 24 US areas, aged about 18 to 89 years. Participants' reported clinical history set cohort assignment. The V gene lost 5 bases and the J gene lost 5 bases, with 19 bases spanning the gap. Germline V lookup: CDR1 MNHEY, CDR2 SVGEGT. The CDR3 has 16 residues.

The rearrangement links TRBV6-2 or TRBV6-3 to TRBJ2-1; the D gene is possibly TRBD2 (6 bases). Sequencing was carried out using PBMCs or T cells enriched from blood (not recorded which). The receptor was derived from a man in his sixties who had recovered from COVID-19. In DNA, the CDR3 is TGTGCCAGCAGTCCAAACTACCCGACTAGTAACAATGAGCAGTTCTTC. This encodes CASSPNYPTSNNEQFF.